The rows below give T cell receptor beta chains drawn from one sample of a study of metastatic and nonmetastatic thyroid tumors. TCRdb reprocessed the PCR reads via MiXCR. This sample has over 70,000 clones; roughly a sixth occur once, and the top ten carry 9.5% to 15%. Sequencing was carried out using blood. These receptors all come from a female donor with papillary thyroid cancer or a benign thyroid nodule (not recorded which). Some clones in this sample may be carry-over from other donors' samples. Each CDR3 is given with its conserved first and last residue. A D gene is named only where the DNA matches it firmly. Only some rows state a clone size, as once, few, many or a class for expanded clones.

>TRBD2|many|TRBV28|TRBJ2-1
TGTGCCAGCAGTTCACTAGGACTAGCGGGCTCTAACAATGAGCAGTTCTTC
CASSSLGLAGSNNEQFF
>TRBD2|many|TRBV7-2|TRBJ2-1
TGTGCCAGCAGCTTATACGGGGGACTAGGGTCCTACAATGAGCAGTTCTTC
CASSLYGGLGSYNEQFF
>TRBD1|few|TRBV6-2/TRBV6-3|TRBJ2-7
TGTGCCAGCAGTTGGACAGGGAATCAGGAGCAGTACTTC
CASSWTGNQEQYF
>TRBD1|many|TRBV19|TRBJ2-2
TGTGCCAGTAGTACCTACAGGGGAACCGGGGAGCTGTTTTTT
CASSTYRGTGELFF
>TRBD2|many|TRBV27|TRBJ2-3
TGTGCCAGCCTTAAAAGCGGGAAAGAGACAGATACGCAGTATTTT
CASLKSGKETDTQYF
>TRBD2|many|TRBV11-1|TRBJ2-1
TGTGCCAGCAGCTTATTGGCGGGAGCTACCCATAGTGAGCAGTTCTTC
CASSLLAGATHSEQFF
>-|many|TRBV30|TRBJ1-1
TGTGCCTGGGGCACCAACACTGAAGCTTTCTTT
CAWGTNTEAFF
>-|-|TRBV4-2|TRBJ2-3
TGTGCCAGCAGCCCCGACCCACTAGTTTTGGTGGGGAAGGACACAGATACGCAGTATTTT
CASSPDPLVLVGKDTDTQYF
>-|many|TRBV12-5|TRBJ1-5
TGTGCTAGTGGCCCTGGTACTACTCCCCCCCAGCATTTT
CASGPGTTPPQHF
>TRBD1|many|TRBV7-6|TRBJ2-3
TGTGCCAGCAGCTTAGAATCCGCAGGTTGGACAGGTGACACAGATACGCAGTATTTT
CASSLESAGWTGDTDTQYF
>TRBD1|-|TRBV15|TRBJ2-7
TGTGCCACCAGCAGTCCCGGGACAGGGGGCCGCGAGCAGTACTTC
CATSSPGTGGREQYF
>-|many|TRBV6-1|TRBJ1-3
TGTGCCAGCAGTGCCAGACAGTGGGACACCATATATTTT
CASSARQWDTIYF
>-|-|TRBV28|TRBJ2-7
TGTGCCAGCAGTTCCGTCTGGAGGCTCCCCCTGCCCTACGAGCAGTACTTC
CASSSVWRLPLPYEQYF
>-|many|TRBV5-1|TRBJ1-6
TGCGCCAGCACCCCCAAGCCGGATAATAATTCACCCCTCCACTTT
CASTPKPDNNSPLHF
>-|many|TRBV7-3|TRBJ2-5
TGTGCCAGCAGTTTTTCTGACGGACACCAAGAGACCCAGTACTTC
CASSFSDGHQETQYF
>TRBD2|many|TRBV27|TRBJ2-1
TGTGCCAGTCAACTAGCGGGAGCCTTCGATGAGCAGTTCTTC
CASQLAGAFDEQFF